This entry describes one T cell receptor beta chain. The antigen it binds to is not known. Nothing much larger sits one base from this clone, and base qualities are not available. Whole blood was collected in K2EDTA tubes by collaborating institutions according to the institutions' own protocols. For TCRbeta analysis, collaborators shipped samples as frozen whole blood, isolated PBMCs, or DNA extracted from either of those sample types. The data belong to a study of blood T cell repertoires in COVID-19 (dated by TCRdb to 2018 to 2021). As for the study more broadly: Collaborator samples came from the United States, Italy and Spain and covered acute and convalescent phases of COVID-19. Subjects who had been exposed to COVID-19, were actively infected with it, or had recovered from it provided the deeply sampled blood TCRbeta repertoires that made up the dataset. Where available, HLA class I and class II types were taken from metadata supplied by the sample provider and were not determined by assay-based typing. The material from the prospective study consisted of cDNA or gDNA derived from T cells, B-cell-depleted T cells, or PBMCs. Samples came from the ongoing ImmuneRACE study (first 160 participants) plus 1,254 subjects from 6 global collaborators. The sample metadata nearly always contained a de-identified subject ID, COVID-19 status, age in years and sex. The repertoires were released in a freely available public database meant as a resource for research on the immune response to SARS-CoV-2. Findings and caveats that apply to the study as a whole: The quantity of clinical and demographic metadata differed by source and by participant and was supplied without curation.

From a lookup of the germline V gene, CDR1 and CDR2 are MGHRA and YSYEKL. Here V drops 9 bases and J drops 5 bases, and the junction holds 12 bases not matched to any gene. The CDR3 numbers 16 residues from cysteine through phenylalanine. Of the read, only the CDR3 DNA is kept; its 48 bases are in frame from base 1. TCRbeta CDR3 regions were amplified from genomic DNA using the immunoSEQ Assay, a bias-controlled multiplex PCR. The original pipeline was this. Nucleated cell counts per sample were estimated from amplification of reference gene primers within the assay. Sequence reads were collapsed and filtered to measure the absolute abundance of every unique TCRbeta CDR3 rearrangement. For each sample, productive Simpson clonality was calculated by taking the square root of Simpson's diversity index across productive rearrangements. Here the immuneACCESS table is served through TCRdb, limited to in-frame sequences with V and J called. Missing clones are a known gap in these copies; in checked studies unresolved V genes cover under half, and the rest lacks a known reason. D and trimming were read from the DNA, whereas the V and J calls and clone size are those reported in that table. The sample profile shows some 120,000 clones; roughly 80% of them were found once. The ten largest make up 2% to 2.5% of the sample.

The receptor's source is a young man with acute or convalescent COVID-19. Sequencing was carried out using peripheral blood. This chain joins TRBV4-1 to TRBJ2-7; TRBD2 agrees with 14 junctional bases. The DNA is TGCGCCAGTAGCTCGGCGACTAGCGGGGGGGCCCACGAGCAGTACTTC. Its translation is CASSSATSGGAHEQYF.